Each of the 10 T cell receptor beta chains below was sequenced from the same sample in a study of blood T cell repertoires in COVID-19. Here immunoSEQ multiplex PCR was the method, and the copy in TCRdb shows in-frame clones only, minus some. The top ten hold around 3% of the sample, which has more than 45,000 clones, 90% seen once. Sequencing was performed on peripheral blood. The source is a human donor in a cohort sampled during active COVID-19.

This sequence joins TRBV19 and TRBJ1-6, with no clear D. This CDR3 is built from 14 residues. Germline CDR1 is LNHDA and CDR2 is SQIVND (reference sequence). Trimming removed 3 bases at V and 8 bases at J, with 11 bases between. For the CDR3, the DNA is TGTGCCAGTAGTATGCGGACTTGGGATTCACCCCTCCACTTT. It translates to CASSMRTWDSPLHF.

The CDR3 bases are TGCAGTGCTAGTAGCGGGAGGGCTTACGAGCAGTACTTC. Its translation: CSASSGRAYEQYF. This chain links TRBV20-1 with TRBJ2-7, with 11 bases that match TRBD2. This CDR3 spans 13 amino acids. Germline CDR1 DFQATT, CDR2 SNEGSKA (reference sequence). The junction had 2 bases not matched to a gene; V was cut back by 3 bases and J by 4 bases.

J is TRBJ1-5 and V is TRBV6-5, with 7 bases aligning to TRBD1. The length of the CDR3 is 13 residues. Looked up from germline, CDR1 is MNHEY and CDR2 is SVGAGI. V shed 7 bases, J shed 3 bases, and the junction held 3 bases outside the gene matches. Here the CDR3 reads CASTEGANQPQHF. In nucleotides, the CDR3 is TGTGCCAGCACCGAGGGGGCCAATCAGCCCCAGCATTTT.

CDR3 nucleotide sequence: TGTGCCCGTCCGCGGGGACAGGGTACAAATGAAGCTTTCTTT. It codes for CARPRGQGTNEAFF. V is TRBV6-5 and J is TRBJ1-1, with TRBD1 matching 9 bases. The CDR3 spans 14 residues. V was clipped by 11 bases and J by 7 bases; unmatched bases: 14. The V gene's germline CDR1 is MNHEY and CDR2 SVGAGI.

The chain links TRBV3-1 (or the pseudogene TRBV3-2) to TRBJ2-2; weak D call: TRBD2 (5 bases). The germline V gene encodes CDR1 LGHDT and CDR2 YNNKEL (reference sequence). The V end was cut by 3 bases, the J end by 4 bases, with 18 bases between. The CDR3 totals 17 residues. The CDR3 nucleotides are TGTGCCAGCAGCCACCCCGGACTGGACGCGGGCACCGGGGAGCTGTTTTTT. It yields the protein CASSHPGLDAGTGELFF.

The chain employs TRBV29-1 and TRBJ2-3, with D possibly being TRBD1 (6 bases). Germline assignment: CDR1 SQVTM and CDR2 ANQGSEA. This CDR3 has 13 amino acids. Trimming left V 6 bases short and J 0 bases short, with 10 bases between. CDR3 sequence (DNA): TGCAGCGTGGCCACAGGGAGCACAGATACGCAGTATTTT. Amino acids: CSVATGSTDTQYF.

This sequence joins TRBV10-3 and TRBJ2-2; D not resolved. This CDR3 comprises 11 residues. Germline lookup yields CDR1 ENHRY and CDR2 SYGVKD. V lost 11 bases and J 3 bases, leaving 7 bases between the germline ends. As DNA, the CDR3 is TGTGCCGGCGGTTACACCGGGGAGCTGTTTTTT. It translates to CAGGYTGELFF.

V and J are TRBV7-9 and TRBJ2-7; 11 bases are a match to TRBD2. Trimming took 1 base from V and 4 from J; bases not matched to a gene: 12. The germline V gene encodes CDR1 SEHNR and CDR2 FQNEAQ (reference sequence). The CDR3 contains 18 residues. The CDR3 DNA is TGTGCCAGCAGCTTAGAAGAGGAAGGACTAGCGGGTGTTTACGAGCAGTACTTC. Protein: CASSLEEEGLAGVYEQYF.

The chain uses TRBV7-2 and TRBJ2-1; 7 bases align to TRBD2. The CDR3 extends over 14 amino acids. J lost 6 bases, V lost 6 bases, and 8 bases had no gene match. Per germline, CDR1 SGHTA and CDR2 FQGNSA. CDR3 residues: CASRPPSGGNEQFF. For the CDR3, the DNA is TGTGCCAGCAGACCACCCTCGGGGGGCAATGAGCAGTTCTTC.

The CDR3 protein is CASSQVETVGDTQYF. The CDR3 nucleotides are TGCGCCAGCAGTCAAGTGGAGACAGTGGGAGATACGCAGTATTTT. This sequence joins TRBV23-1 and TRBJ2-3; TRBD1 is a possible D gene (5 bases). TRBV23-1 has ORF status, its function being uncertain. The CDR3 is made up of 15 amino acids. Trimming removed 2 bases from V and 5 bases from J, with 14 bases in between.